The clone carrying this TCR beta chain was recorded many times. Both iRepertoire HTBI primers and Arm-PCR of CDR3 regions were used to build the TCR beta libraries. TCRdb reprocessed the multiplex PCR reads with MiXCR, giving one entry per CDR3 protein. The sample carries about 240,000 distinct CDR3 sequences, 20% recorded once. Time point: newly diagnosed GD, antithyroid drugs for less than 3 months. With RNA extracted from PBMCs as input, the TCR library was made. An endocrinology unit in Xi'an, China, supplied the patients. The sample comes from a study of regulatory T cells in long-lasting Graves disease. The origin of this receptor is a female donor with Graves disease. The material was peripheral blood mononuclear cells (PBMCs), obtained at new diagnosis, from a patient treated with antithyroid drugs.

CDR3 amino acids: CASRRDRNTEAFF. The CDR3 nucleotides read TGTGCCAGCAGACGGGACCGGAACACTGAAGCTTTCTTT. This rearrangement joins TRBV2 to TRBJ1-1; tentatively, D is TRBD1 (5 bases). The V gene's germline CDR1 is SNHLY and CDR2 FYNNEI. CDR3 length: 13 amino acids. Trimming stripped 6 bases from V and 1 base from J, with 9 bases between.